The sample holds a few counts of the clone carrying this T cell receptor (beta chain). What it binds is unknown. The sample belongs to a study of blood T cells in healthy people across ages. Study-wide results and limits: Observed TCR beta diversity showed a strong correlation with the percentage of naive T cells as measured by flow cytometry.

With a J-beta primer mix and a sample-barcoded 5' primer, a second PCR ran about 7 to 12 cycles. TCRdb reanalysed the 5' RACE reads using MiXCR and keeps one entry per CDR3 protein. The profile covers 380,000 or so distinct CDR3 sequences, with over 45% appearing a single time and under 60% taken by the ten largest. The study recruited healthy Caucasian donors from Russia who were aged about 6 to 90. Each sample gave at least 6 million isolated PBMCs. Total RNA, at least 5 micrograms per sample, came from PBMCs. The sequence was obtained from a man in his fifties or sixties in good health. The specimen was blood.

The CDR3 bases are TGTGCCAGCAGCTTAGCAGGGGATGAAGATACGCAGTATTTT. Residues: CASSLAGDEDTQYF. This sequence joins TRBV7-2 and TRBJ2-3, with D possibly being TRBD1 (5 bases). Germline CDR1 is SGHTA and CDR2 is FQGNSA. The ends were cut back, 0 bases at V and 5 bases at J, with 9 bases in the middle. The CDR3 is made up of 14 amino acids.